This entry describes one T cell receptor beta chain. Its antigen remains unknown. The sample is drawn from a study of vaccination and CD4 T cells after COVID-19. Study-wide context: Nasal swab PCR identified SARS-CoV-2 in the convalescent patients, of whom fewer than 10 were mild and one severe.

CDR1 and CDR2 from the germline V gene are DFQATT and SNEGSKA (reference sequence). V shed 3 bases and J 2 bases; nucleotides not matched to a gene: 4. The CDR3 covers 13 residues. Cultured CD4+ T-cell DNA underwent Oncomine TCR Beta short-read sequencing. TCRdb called the PCR reads again in MiXCR, with one record for every CDR3 protein. In the table there are roughly 16,000 distinct CDR3 sequences, around 48% of which are singletons. Regarding treatment: approximately 9-day PBMC culture with coronavirus spike peptide pools or control peptides (ViraFEST assay). IL-2 (around 10 IU/ml) and peptide pools (10 ug/ml) were added to cultures of approximately 2 million PBMCs per well. Half of the medium was exchanged for fresh IL-2 medium, first on day 3 and then on day 7. Study-wide results and caveats: Spike mono-reactivity was found in 304 of the 307 vaccine-specific clones identified in convalescent patients.

The source material was CD4+ T cells from blood, cultured in vitro. V gene TRBV20-1 combines with J gene TRBJ2-7; TRBD2 agrees at 7 bases. The source is a human donor who had recovered from COVID-19. This chain's CDR3 is CSASREVAYEQYF. The CDR3 bases are TGCAGTGCTAGCCGGGAGGTTGCCTACGAGCAGTACTTC.